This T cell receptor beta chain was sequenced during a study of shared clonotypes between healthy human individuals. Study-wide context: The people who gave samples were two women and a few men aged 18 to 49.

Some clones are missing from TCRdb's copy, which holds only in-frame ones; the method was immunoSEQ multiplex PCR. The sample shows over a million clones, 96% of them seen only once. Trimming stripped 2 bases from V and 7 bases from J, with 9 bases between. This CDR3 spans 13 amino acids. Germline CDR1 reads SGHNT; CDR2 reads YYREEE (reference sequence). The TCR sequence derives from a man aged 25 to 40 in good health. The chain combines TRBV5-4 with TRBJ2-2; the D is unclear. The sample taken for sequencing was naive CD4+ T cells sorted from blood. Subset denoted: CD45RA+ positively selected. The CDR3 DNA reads TGTGCCAGCAGCTTCAGTTGGGACGGGGAGCTGTTTTTT. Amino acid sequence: CASSFSWDGELFF.